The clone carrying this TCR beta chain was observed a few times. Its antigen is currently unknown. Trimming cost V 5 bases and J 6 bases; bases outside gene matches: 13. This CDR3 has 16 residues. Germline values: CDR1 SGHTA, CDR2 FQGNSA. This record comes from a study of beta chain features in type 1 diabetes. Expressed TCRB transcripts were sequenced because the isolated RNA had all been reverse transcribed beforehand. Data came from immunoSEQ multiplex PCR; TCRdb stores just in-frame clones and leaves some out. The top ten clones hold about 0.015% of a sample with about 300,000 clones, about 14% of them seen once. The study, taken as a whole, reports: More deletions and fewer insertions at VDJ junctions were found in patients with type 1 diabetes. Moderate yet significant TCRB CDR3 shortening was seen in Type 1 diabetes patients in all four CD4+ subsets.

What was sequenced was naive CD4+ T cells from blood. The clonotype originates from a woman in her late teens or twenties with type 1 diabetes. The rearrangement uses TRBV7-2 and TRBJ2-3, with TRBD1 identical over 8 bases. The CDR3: CASSPQGAGTPDTQYF. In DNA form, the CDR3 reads TGTGCCAGCAGCCCCCAGGGGGCGGGAACCCCGGATACGCAGTATTTT.